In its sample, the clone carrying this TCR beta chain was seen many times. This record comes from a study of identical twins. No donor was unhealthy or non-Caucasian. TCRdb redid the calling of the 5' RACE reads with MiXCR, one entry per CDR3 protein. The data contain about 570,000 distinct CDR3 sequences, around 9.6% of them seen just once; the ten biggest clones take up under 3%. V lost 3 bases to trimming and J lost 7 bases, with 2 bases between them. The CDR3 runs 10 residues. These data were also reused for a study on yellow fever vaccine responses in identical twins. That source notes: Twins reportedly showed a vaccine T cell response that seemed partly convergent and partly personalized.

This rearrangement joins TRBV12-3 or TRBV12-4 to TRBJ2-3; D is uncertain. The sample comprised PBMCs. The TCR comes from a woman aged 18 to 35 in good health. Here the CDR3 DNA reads TGTGCCAGCAGTTTTAATACGCAGTATTTT. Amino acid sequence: CASSFNTQYF.